These 18 T cell receptor beta chains came from one sample sequenced in a study of blood T cell repertoires in COVID-19. TCRdb's table, derived via immunoSEQ multiplex PCR, lists solely in-frame clones and lacks some. The sample includes some 190,000 clones, 82% of them seen just once. Sequenced sample: peripheral blood. The receptors come from a woman of 80 years or more with active or convalescent COVID-19.

This clone was detected once. The genes are TRBV4-1 and TRBJ2-7, with D tentatively TRBD2 (6 bases). The length of the CDR3 is 14 residues. Per the germline V gene, CDR1 is MGHRA and CDR2 is YSYEKL. V was cut by 4 bases and J by 6 bases, with 16 bases left in between. DNA of the CDR3: TGCGCCAGCAGCCTTCGGGAGACGGATTCCGAGCAGTACTTC. Protein: CASSLRETDSEQYF.

V and J are TRBV30 and TRBJ2-5; TRBD1 agrees at 11 bases. Unmatched junction bases numbered 4, after V lost 0 bases and J lost 4 bases. The CDR3 spans 15 residues. From germline, CDR1 is GTSNPN and CDR2 SVGIG (reference sequence). CDR3 amino acids: CAWSVRGTGGETQYF. The CDR3 DNA sequence: TGTGCCTGGAGTGTACGGGGGACAGGGGGAGAGACCCAGTACTTC.

V is TRBV9 and J is TRBJ1-6; D perhaps matches TRBD1 (6 bases). V was shortened by 3 bases and J by 0 bases, with 10 bases between the two germline ends. Germline CDR1 reads SGDLS; CDR2 reads YYNGEE. The CDR3 is 16 residues long. The CDR3 reads CASSEGGSSYNSPLHF. The CDR3 bases are TGTGCCAGCAGCGAGGGGGGGAGCTCCTATAATTCACCCCTCCACTTT.

This chain joins TRBV6-5 and TRBJ2-3; perhaps TRBD1 as D (6 bases). Trimming stripped 6 bases from V and 10 bases from J, with 17 bases between. The CDR3 extends over 13 amino acids. Germline CDR1 MNHEY, CDR2 SVGAGI. DNA of the CDR3: TGTGCCAGCAGGTGGACAGTGAGTGGGCCGCAGTATTTT. Protein: CASRWTVSGPQYF.

This chain links TRBV3-1 (or the pseudogene TRBV3-2) with TRBJ2-7; perhaps TRBD1 as D (7 bases). The germline V gene encodes CDR1 LGHDT and CDR2 YNNKEL (reference sequence). The CDR3 is 15 amino acids. V was trimmed by 0 bases and J by 4 bases, leaving 13 bases between them. The CDR3 spells CASSQDPAGGYEQYF. The CDR3 nucleotides read TGTGCCAGCAGCCAAGACCCAGCAGGGGGGTACGAGCAGTACTTC.

This clone has just one count. J is TRBJ2-1 and V is TRBV9; no firm D call. Germline V gene lookup returns CDR1 SGDLS and CDR2 YYNGEE. The V end was cut by 0 bases, the J end by 11 bases, with 9 bases between. The length of the CDR3 is 12 residues. This CDR3 is CASSVGVTQQFF. CDR3 nucleotides: TGTGCCAGCAGCGTAGGCGTCACCCAGCAGTTCTTC.

The J gene is TRBJ1-2, the V gene TRBV3-1 (or the pseudogene TRBV3-2); tentative D call: TRBD1 (6 bases). The V end was cut by 0 bases, the J end by 2 bases, with 10 bases between. The CDR3 length is 15 residues. Per germline, CDR1 LGHDT and CDR2 YNNKEL (reference sequence). The CDR3 loop is CASSQDFQGNYGYTF. The CDR3 region has the DNA TGTGCCAGCAGCCAAGATTTCCAGGGGAACTATGGCTACACCTTC.

The chain carries TRBV28 and TRBJ1-4, with a tentative D call TRBD1 (6 bases). V lost 5 bases and J 3 bases, leaving 10 bases between the germline ends. Germline V lookup: CDR1 MDHEN, CDR2 SYDVKM. The length of the CDR3 is 14 residues. The CDR3 region is CASSPPGANEKLFF. Here the CDR3 DNA reads TGTGCCAGCAGTCCTCCAGGGGCTAATGAAAAACTGTTTTTT.

This clone occurred a few times. The chain couples TRBV5-6 to TRBJ1-2, with 7 bases lining up with TRBD1. V gave up 4 bases and J gave up 7 bases; unmatched junction bases: 16. Germline V gives CDR1 SGHDT, CDR2 YYEEEE. The length of the CDR3 is 16 residues. The CDR3 sequence: CASSATEGARFRGYTF. The DNA for the CDR3 is TGTGCCAGCAGCGCGACGGAGGGGGCAAGATTTCGTGGCTACACCTTC.

V and J are TRBV28 and TRBJ1-4; D perhaps matches TRBD1 (5 bases). Per germline, CDR1 MDHEN and CDR2 SYDVKM. The CDR3 is 13 residues long. Trimming shortened V by 6 bases and J by 10 bases, and 15 bases separated the two germline ends. For the CDR3, the DNA is TGTGCCAGCAGCCCCCGCCCCGGGGGAAAACTGTTTTTT. As protein: CASSPRPGGKLFF.

V is TRBV6-5 and J is TRBJ2-1; TRBD1 matches 7 bases. This CDR3 is built from 13 residues. Germline V gene sequence: CDR1 MNHEY, CDR2 SVGAGI. With 10 bases clipped from V and 5 bases from J, the junction kept 8 bases outside the gene matches. The chain's CDR3 is CATQGQYDNEQFF. The CDR3 DNA follows: TGTGCCACACAGGGACAGTATGACAATGAGCAGTTCTTC.

V gene TRBV27 combines with J gene TRBJ2-5, with D tentatively TRBD2 (5 bases). This CDR3 is built from 14 residues. V was shortened by 4 bases and J by 4 bases, with 13 bases between the two germline ends. CDR1 and CDR2 (germline): MNHEY, SMNVEV (reference sequence). The CDR3 nucleotides are TGTGCCAGCAGTTATGGAGCTCGGGGAGAGACCCAGTACTTC. It translates to CASSYGARGETQYF.

The table lists this clone with a count of one. This rearrangement joins TRBV2 to TRBJ1-6; 7 positions agree with TRBD1. CDR1 and CDR2 (germline): SNHLY, FYNNEI. V lost 5 bases, J lost 7 bases, and 8 bases stayed unmatched. The CDR3 has 15 amino acids. The CDR3 sequence: CASSTGTAENSPLHF. The DNA for the CDR3 is TGTGCCAGCAGTACCGGGACAGCCGAGAATTCACCCCTCCACTTT.

The chain uses TRBV6-1 and TRBJ2-7; perhaps TRBD2 as D (5 bases). The germline V gene encodes CDR1 MNHNS and CDR2 SASEGT. V gave up 2 bases and J gave up 8 bases, with 16 bases separating them. The CDR3 loop spans 14 amino acids. Here the CDR3 DNA reads TGTGCCAGCAGTGAATCGGGGTCTATCCACCAGCAGTACTTC. Protein product: CASSESGSIHQQYF.

J is TRBJ1-3 and V is TRBV5-1, with unresolved D. This CDR3 contains 14 residues. Trimming removed 0 bases at V and 0 bases at J, with 4 bases between. The V gene's germline CDR1 is SGHRS and CDR2 YFSETQ. The chain's CDR3 is CASSLDGSGNTIYF. CDR3 coding DNA: TGCGCCAGCAGCTTGGACGGCTCTGGAAACACCATATATTTT. Supplemented by reference TRBV5-1 and TRBJ1-3, the full variable domain reads KAGVTQTPRYLIKTRGQQVTLSCSPISGHRSVSWYQQTPGQGLQFLFEYFSETQRNKGNFPGRFSGRQFSNSRSEMNVSTLELGDSALYLCASSLDGSGNTIYFGEGSWLTVV.

The gene calls are TRBV4-1 and TRBJ2-7; 15 positions agree with TRBD2. From germline, CDR1 is MGHRA and CDR2 YSYEKL. V was pared by 5 bases and J by 0 bases, with 8 bases of the junction left unmatched. There are 18 residues in the CDR3. CDR3 region: CASSSGLAGGPGSYEQYF. The CDR3 nucleotides are TGCGCCAGCAGCTCTGGACTAGCGGGAGGGCCCGGCTCCTACGAGCAGTACTTC.

This sequence joins TRBV3-1 (or the pseudogene TRBV3-2) and TRBJ1-2; 11 bases are shared with TRBD1. Trimming cost V 1 base and J 4 bases; bases outside gene matches: 5. The germline V gene encodes CDR1 LGHDT and CDR2 YNNKEL (reference sequence). The CDR3 is made up of 16 amino acids. The CDR3 DNA sequence: TGTGCCAGCAGCCAAGGGGGGACAGGGGGAATCTATGGCTACACCTTC. Its protein product is CASSQGGTGGIYGYTF.

This rearrangement joins TRBV6-6 to TRBJ1-6, with TRBD1 matching 7 bases. Per germline, CDR1 MNHNY and CDR2 SVGAGI (reference sequence). The length of the CDR3 is 15 residues. Trimming at V came to 6 bases and at J to 7 bases, leaving 9 bases not matched to a gene. The CDR3 region has the DNA TGTGCCAGCAGGAAAGACGGGACAGCCAATTCACCCCTCCACTTT. Its protein product is CASRKDGTANSPLHF.